The 29 T cell receptor beta chains reported below all come from one sample, sequenced in a study of T cells in tuberculosis. Some clones are missing from TCRdb's copy, which holds only in-frame ones; the method was immunoSEQ multiplex PCR. The sample yields around 35,000 clones, about 94% seen once. What was sequenced was PBMCs. The receptors were gathered from a donor aged 10-29 years with latent tuberculosis or without tuberculosis infection.

The gene calls are TRBV7-2 and TRBJ1-2; 10 bases agree with TRBD1. The CDR3 length is 14 residues. The germline V gene encodes CDR1 SGHTA and CDR2 FQGNSA. V dropped 5 bases and J dropped 7; count of bases not matched to a gene: 7. The CDR3 nucleotides read TGTGCCAGCAGCCTCGGACAGGGGGACGGTGGCTACACCTTC. It translates to CASSLGQGDGGYTF.

The DNA for the CDR3 is TGTGCCAGCAGTTCTGCCCGAGGGGGGGGCCCCTACGAGCAGTACTTC. Its translation: CASSSARGGGPYEQYF. The chain recombines TRBV6-6 with TRBJ2-7, with D perhaps TRBD2 (7 bases). CDR3 length equals 16 residues. CDR1 is MNHNY, CDR2 SVGAGI, per germline (reference sequence). The V gene lost 4 bases and the J gene lost 2 bases, with 18 bases spanning the gap.

The V and J genes are TRBV30 and TRBJ1-5, with TRBD1 as a possible D gene (5 bases). The length of the CDR3 is 15 residues. V was pared by 0 bases and J by 4 bases, with 13 bases between. In germline, CDR1 is GTSNPN, CDR2 SVGIG (reference sequence). Here the CDR3 DNA reads TGTGCCTGGAGTGTAGGGGCAAACAAAAATCAGCCCCAGCATTTT. As protein: CAWSVGANKNQPQHF.

CDR3 nucleotide sequence: TGTGCCAGCAGCTTAGATGAGATCACAGGCGCCAACTATGGCTACACCTTC. This encodes CASSLDEITGANYGYTF. V and J are TRBV7-2 and TRBJ1-2, with D maybe TRBD1 (5 bases). CDR1 is SGHTA and CDR2 is FQGNSA in the germline V gene. V was shortened by 1 base and J by 2 bases, with 17 bases between the two germline ends. The CDR3 covers 17 residues.

The rearrangement links TRBV5-4 to TRBJ1-4, with 8 bases matching TRBD1. CDR3 length: 14 amino acids. V was pared by 7 bases and J by 5 bases, with 7 bases of the junction left unmatched. Germline V CDR1 and CDR2: SGHNT, YYREEE (reference sequence). This CDR3 reads CASGPQGGNEKLFF. The DNA for the CDR3 is TGTGCCAGCGGACCACAGGGGGGGAATGAAAAACTGTTTTTT.

The chain recombines TRBV7-6 with TRBJ2-3, with a tentative D call TRBD2 (5 bases). Germline lookup yields CDR1 SGHVS and CDR2 FNYEAQ. Trimming stripped 1 base from V and 4 bases from J, with 9 bases between. The CDR3 is 14 amino acids. The CDR3 spells CASSLGGGSDTQYF. DNA for the CDR3: TGTGCCAGCAGCTTAGGAGGCGGGTCAGATACGCAGTATTTT.

This clone was detected once. The V call is TRBV15, the J call TRBJ1-4, with TRBD1 matching over 7 bases. After removal of 2 bases from V and 7 bases from J, the junction contained 4 bases not matched to a gene. The germline V gene has CDR1 LNHNV and CDR2 YYDKDF (reference sequence). This CDR3 is built from 14 residues. The CDR3 DNA reads TGTGCCACCAGCAGAACCGGGACAGTTGAAAAACTGTTTTTT. Translating gives CATSRTGTVEKLFF.

The V call is TRBV2, the J call TRBJ2-7, with 13 bases aligning to TRBD2. Unmatched junction bases numbered 8, after V lost 4 bases and J lost 8 bases. The CDR3 has 15 residues. Germline assignment: CDR1 SNHLY and CDR2 FYNNEI. CDR3 bases: TGTGCCAGCAGTGTCACTAGCGGGGGGGCTGGCCAGCAGTACTTC. It yields the protein CASSVTSGGAGQQYF.

The V call is TRBV9, the J call TRBJ1-2, with a weak D call TRBD1 (6 bases). V was cut by 3 bases and J by 6 bases, with 12 bases left in between. Germline lookup yields CDR1 SGDLS and CDR2 YYNGEE. This CDR3 contains 13 residues. CDR3 in DNA: TGTGCCAGCAGCGCCTCCCCAGGGGATGGCTACACCTTC. Translating it yields CASSASPGDGYTF.

The chain is built from TRBV7-2 and TRBJ1-1, with 10 bases that match TRBD1. Germline CDR1 reads SGHTA; CDR2 reads FQGNSA. The CDR3 is 15 amino acids. J was trimmed by 7 bases and V by 5 bases; bases with no gene match: 10. CDR3 region: CASSRLGQGVFEAFF. The CDR3 DNA reads as TGTGCCAGCAGCCGTTTAGGACAGGGGGTTTTTGAAGCTTTCTTT.

The rearrangement joins TRBV30 to TRBJ1-1; D not certain. Between the trimmed V and J ends, which lost 0 bases and 0 bases, there was a span of 5 bases. This CDR3 spans 13 amino acids. The germline V gene encodes CDR1 GTSNPN and CDR2 SVGIG (reference sequence). The CDR3 spells CAWSVQMNTEAFF. The CDR3 bases are TGTGCCTGGAGTGTCCAGATGAACACTGAAGCTTTCTTT.

V gene TRBV11-2 combines with J gene TRBJ1-4; 8 bases are a match to TRBD1. The CDR3 contains 16 residues. The V segment lost 5 bases and the J segment 0 bases; nucleotides outside the gene matches: 5. Germline CDR1 SGHAT, CDR2 FQNNGV. The CDR3, as DNA: TGTGCCAGCAGCCGTGGACAGGGAGCAACTAATGAAAAACTGTTTTTT. Its protein is CASSRGQGATNEKLFF. Full variable domain (remainder filled in from reference TRBV11-2 and TRBJ1-4): EAGVAQSPRYKIIEKRQSVAFWCNPISGHATLYWYQQILGQGPKLLIQFQNNGVVDDSQLPKDRFSAERLKGVDSTLKIQPAKLEDSAVYLCASSRGQGATNEKLFFGSGTQLSVL.

V and J are TRBV30 and TRBJ1-2; D unresolved. V lost 1 base and J 4 bases, leaving 10 bases between the germline ends. In germline, CDR1 is GTSNPN, CDR2 SVGIG (reference sequence). CDR3 size: 13 residues. CDR3 sequence: CAWSGGLRYGYTF. The CDR3 DNA reads as TGTGCCTGGAGTGGCGGACTGCGCTATGGCTACACCTTC.

The J gene is TRBJ1-1, the V gene TRBV5-4; 8 bases are a match to TRBD1. The V gene's germline CDR1 is SGHNT and CDR2 YYREEE (reference sequence). Unmatched junction bases numbered 5, after V lost 3 bases and J lost 4 bases. CDR3 length equals 14 residues. The chain's CDR3 is CASSSRQGSTEAFF. The CDR3 DNA is TGTGCCAGCAGCTCCAGACAGGGGTCCACTGAAGCTTTCTTT.

The chain uses TRBV7-9 and TRBJ1-2; maybe TRBD1 (5 bases). This CDR3 comprises 15 residues. Per the germline V gene, CDR1 is SEHNR and CDR2 is FQNEAQ (reference sequence). Trimming took off 1 base at V and 5 bases at J, with 14 bases between the two ends. The CDR3 bases are TGTGCCAGCAGCTTAGGGTCGGCAGGGCCGTATGGCTACACCTTC. Its translation is CASSLGSAGPYGYTF.

The chain joins TRBV7-9 to TRBJ2-1, with 8 bases that match TRBD1. The junction had 8 bases not matched to a gene; V was cut back by 1 base and J by 0 bases. This CDR3 is 18 amino acids long. CDR1 SEHNR and CDR2 FQNEAQ come from the germline V gene (reference sequence). CDR3: CASSLGDRSLSSYNEQFF. CDR3 nucleotides: TGTGCCAGCAGCTTAGGGGACAGGTCCCTCAGCTCCTACAATGAGCAGTTCTTC.

This rearrangement joins TRBV4-3 to TRBJ1-2; D ambiguous. V dropped 0 bases and J dropped 6 bases, with 14 bases sitting between them. The length of the CDR3 is 15 residues. Germline V gene lookup returns CDR1 LGHNA and CDR2 YSLEER. This chain's CDR3 is CASSQDLGVPDGYTF. CDR3 nucleotide sequence: TGCGCCAGCAGCCAAGATCTCGGGGTCCCCGATGGCTACACCTTC.

V and J are TRBV28 and TRBJ1-2; TRBD1 agrees at 7 bases. The germline V gene has CDR1 MDHEN and CDR2 SYDVKM. The CDR3 sequence is 14 residues long. The trim removed 6 bases at V and 8 bases at J, leaving 12 bases unmatched. This chain's CDR3 is CASSFERQGLGYTF. The CDR3 nucleotides read TGTGCCAGCAGCTTTGAGAGACAGGGCCTAGGCTACACCTTC.

The chain employs TRBV5-1 and TRBJ1-1; TRBD1 aligns across 7 bases. From germline, CDR1 is SGHRS and CDR2 YFSETQ. CDR3 size: 14 residues. Trimming cost V 0 bases and J 5 bases; bases outside gene matches: 4. The CDR3 loop reads CASSLDRGGTEAFF. For the CDR3, the DNA is TGCGCCAGCAGCTTGGACAGGGGCGGGACTGAAGCTTTCTTT. Based on the CDR3 plus reference TRBV5-1 and TRBJ1-1, the full variable domain is KAGVTQTPRYLIKTRGQQVTLSCSPISGHRSVSWYQQTPGQGLQFLFEYFSETQRNKGNFPGRFSGRQFSNSRSEMNVSTLELGDSALYLCASSLDRGGTEAFFGQGTRLTVV.

V gene TRBV5-6 combines with J gene TRBJ2-7; 16 bases line up with TRBD2. J lost 5 bases, V lost 4 bases, and 6 bases had no gene match. The CDR3 has 16 amino acids. Germline V gives CDR1 SGHDT, CDR2 YYEEEE. CDR3 amino acids: CASSPGLAGGLNEQYF. The DNA for the CDR3 is TGTGCCAGCAGCCCGGGACTAGCGGGGGGGCTGAACGAGCAGTACTTC.

The rearrangement uses TRBV5-1 and TRBJ2-7; D is undetermined. Trimming shortened V by 3 bases and J by 3 bases, and 13 bases separated the two germline ends. Germline CDR1 SGHRS, CDR2 YFSETQ. The CDR3 runs 14 residues. This chain's CDR3 is CASSSLGEVYEQYF. The CDR3, as DNA: TGCGCCAGCAGCTCCCTCGGAGAGGTCTACGAGCAGTACTTC.

V gene TRBV19 combines with J gene TRBJ2-4; TRBD1 matches at 8 bases. V was pared by 2 bases and J by 3 bases, with 9 bases of the junction left unmatched. The CDR3 runs to 17 residues. The germline gives CDR1 LNHDA, CDR2 SQIVND (reference sequence). CDR3 sequence (DNA): TGTGCCAGTAGTATAACCCAGGGGGCGGTTATCAAAAACATTCAGTACTTC. It yields the protein CASSITQGAVIKNIQYF. The whole variable domain, remainder taken from reference TRBV19 and TRBJ2-4, is DGGITQSPKYLFRKEGQNVTLSCEQNLNHDAMYWYRQDPGQGLRLIYYSQIVNDFQKGDIAEGYSVSREKKESFPLTVTSAQKNPTAFYLCASSITQGAVIKNIQYFGAGTRLSVL.

In its sample, this clone was seen once. The V call is TRBV6-5, the J call TRBJ2-7; 7 bases map to TRBD1. This CDR3 contains 13 residues. Germline V gene lookup returns CDR1 MNHEY and CDR2 SVGAGI. After removal of 5 bases from V and 6 bases from J, the junction contained 7 bases not matched to a gene. The CDR3 protein is CASSPTGELEQYF. The CDR3 coding sequence is TGTGCCAGCAGTCCCACAGGGGAGCTCGAGCAGTACTTC.

The chain combines TRBV6-1 with TRBJ1-2; no clear D. Trimming stripped 5 bases from V and 2 bases from J, with 9 bases between. Germline V lookup: CDR1 MNHNS, CDR2 SASEGT. The CDR3 has 13 residues. The CDR3 spells CASSYEENYGYTF. The CDR3 coding sequence is TGTGCCAGCAGTTATGAGGAGAACTATGGCTACACCTTC.

This CDR3 reads CASSPLDRGIDQPQHF. The DNA of the CDR3 is TGTGCCAGCAGCCCCCTAGACAGGGGAATTGATCAGCCCCAGCATTTT. The rearrangement joins TRBV7-9 to TRBJ1-5, with TRBD1 identical over 8 bases. V shed 5 bases and J 5 bases; nucleotides not matched to a gene: 11. CDR1 SEHNR and CDR2 FQNEAQ come from the germline V gene (reference sequence). CDR3 size: 16 residues.

In this sample, this clone turned up once. This chain connects TRBV11-2 to TRBJ2-7; 8 positions agree with TRBD1. V gave up 7 bases and J gave up 5 bases; unmatched junction bases: 13. Germline V gene sequence: CDR1 SGHAT, CDR2 FQNNGV. The CDR3 contains 15 residues. As DNA, the CDR3 is TGTGCCAGCACCCCGGAGCGCAGGGGGCGGAACGAGCAGTACTTC. This gives the protein CASTPERRGRNEQYF.

The chain carries TRBV6-4 and TRBJ2-2; 10 bases align to TRBD1. There are 16 residues in the CDR3. Looked up from germline, CDR1 is MRHNA and CDR2 is SNTAGT. The V gene end was trimmed by 6 bases and the J gene end by 7 bases; junction bases not matched to a gene: 11. The CDR3 spells CASRRGTGALGGELFF. The DNA for the CDR3 is TGTGCCAGCAGGAGGGGGACAGGGGCCCTCGGCGGGGAGCTGTTTTTT.

The rearrangement links TRBV4-3 to TRBJ2-1; D is ambiguous. This CDR3 is built from 18 residues. The germline V gene encodes CDR1 LGHNA and CDR2 YSLEER. Between the trimmed V and J ends, which lost 0 bases and 0 bases, there was a span of 15 bases. As DNA, the CDR3 is TGCGCCAGCAGCCAAGAGCCACCGGAGCCGACCTCCTACAATGAGCAGTTCTTC. Translation gives CASSQEPPEPTSYNEQFF.

V usage is TRBV7-3 and J usage is TRBJ1-2; D is perhaps TRBD1 (6 bases). Germline assignment: CDR1 SGHTA and CDR2 FQGTGA. The CDR3 has 13 amino acids. V was pared by 2 bases and J by 7 bases, with 11 bases between. CDR3 residues: CASSLSGDGGYTF. The DNA of the CDR3 is TGTGCCAGCAGCTTATCAGGGGATGGTGGCTACACCTTC.